This TCR beta chain was sequenced for a study of prognosis after radiotherapy for stage I lung cancer. Study-level information: About five patients had oligometastatic NSCLC after surgical resection of the primary tumor, and more than eleven had newly diagnosed primary stage I lung tumors. Findings of the study overall: It was in patients who developed distant metastases that Shannon entropy after stereotactic body radiation therapy was lower.

This clonotype was counted at least ten times. The antigen remains undetermined. From genomic DNA, two-round multiplex PCR was used to amplify TCR beta CDR3. The first round of PCR was done with primers that matched each TRBV and TRBJ gene. The second round of PCR employed universal primers. TCRdb processed the multiplex PCR reads anew with MiXCR; each CDR3 protein has one entry. The sample holds 20,000 to 25,000 distinct CDR3 sequences; less than 50% are singletons and the top ten take less than 40%. Trimming cost V 5 bases and J 4 bases, with 15 bases left between them. The CDR3 runs 15 residues. Germline CDR1 is SEHNR and CDR2 is FQNEAQ (reference sequence).

The chain couples TRBV7-9 to TRBJ1-3; weak D call: TRBD1 (6 bases). The sequence was collected from a donor older than 45 with non-small cell lung cancer. Material: PBMCs, obtained before or after stereotactic body radiation therapy (not recorded which). The CDR3 DNA reads TGTGCCAGCAGCCCAAAACACAGGGTAGGAAACACCATATATTTT. Protein product: CASSPKHRVGNTIYF.